The 5 T cell receptor beta chains presented below share a single source sample, sequenced in a study of cytomegalovirus exposure and HLA in healthy donors. Primers included in the PCR were 60 Vbeta and 13 Jbeta primers. TCRdb's copy holds only in-frame clones and misses some; the assay was immunoSEQ multiplex PCR. The sample has about 140,000 clones; roughly 70% are singletons. Material: PBMCs. The source of these receptors is a woman aged 55-70 years in good health and CMV-seropositive.

The chain links TRBV5-1 to TRBJ1-4, with 10 nucleotides matching TRBD1. V was clipped by 4 bases and J by 2 bases; unmatched bases: 2. The CDR3 length is 15 residues. The V gene's germline CDR1 is SGHRS and CDR2 YFSETQ. The CDR3 nucleotides are TGCGCCAGCAGCGGACAGGGGGGTACTAATGAAAAACTGTTTTTT. The encoded protein is CASSGQGGTNEKLFF.

The sample holds a few counts of this clone. Other DNA sequences in the sample encode the same CDR3. The V gene is TRBV28, the J gene TRBJ1-1; D ambiguous. The CDR3 sequence is 13 residues long. The V gene lost 3 bases and the J gene lost 1 base, with 6 bases spanning the gap. Germline V lookup: CDR1 MDHEN, CDR2 SYDVKM. CDR3 amino acids: CASSFSGNTEAFF. The CDR3 nucleotides are TGTGCCAGCAGTTTTTCGGGGAACACTGAAGCTTTCTTT.

The chain joins TRBV4-1 to TRBJ1-2; D gene uncertain. The CDR3 length is 13 residues. The V end was cut by 2 bases, the J end by 5 bases, with 9 bases between. The V gene's germline CDR1 is MGHRA and CDR2 YSYEKL. Written as DNA, the CDR3 is TGCGCCAGCAGCCAACCTCGAGGGTATGGCTACACCTTC. It yields the protein CASSQPRGYGYTF.

This clone came up a few times. This chain joins TRBV10-3 and TRBJ1-1; D is unresolved. The ends were cut back, 0 bases at V and 11 bases at J, with 10 bases in the middle. CDR3 length: 12 residues. Germline V gene sequence: CDR1 ENHRY, CDR2 SYGVKD. CDR3 sequence (DNA): TGTGCCATCAGTGAGTCTCGAGCGAGGGCTTTCTTT. Translating gives CAISESRARAFF.

This chain uses TRBV6-5 with TRBJ2-7; D gene uncertain. There are 15 residues in the CDR3. The germline V gene encodes CDR1 MNHEY and CDR2 SVGAGI. The ends were cut back, 0 bases at V and 3 bases at J, with 12 bases in the middle. The DNA for the CDR3 is TGTGCCAGCAGTTACTCCAGCGACGTCCGCTACGAGCAGTACTTC. Protein: CASSYSSDVRYEQYF.